A selection of T cell receptor beta chains follows, all from one sample in a study of blood T cell repertoires in COVID-19. Libraries were prepared by immunoSEQ multiplex PCR; TCRdb keeps only in-frame clonotypes and omits some of them. The sample records around 300,000 clones, approximately 90% being singletons. Sequenced input: peripheral blood. The receptors derive from a woman in her forties with acute or convalescent COVID-19. Both conserved end residues are trimmed from each CDR3. Only some rows state a clone size, as once, few, many or a class for expanded clones.

V	J	size	CDR3
TRBV5-5	TRBJ1-6	.	ASSPTGRNNSPLH
TRBV12-5	TRBJ1-5	.	ATGTGVTDQPQH
TRBV27	TRBJ1-5	.	ASSLGSSYSNQPQH
TRBV5-6	TRBJ1-3	.	ASSSRQVGNTIY
TRBV25-1	TRBJ1-1	.	ASSSQRGNTEAF
TRBV5-1	TRBJ1-3	.	ASSTGETGNTIY
TRBV6-5	TRBJ1-6	.	ASSYGQNNSPLH
TRBV7-2	TRBJ2-4	.	ASSHTTRGGYIQY
TRBV7-6	TRBJ2-2	.	ASSPWGTGTTGELF
TRBV27	TRBJ1-6	.	ASSYRNSPLH
TRBV9	TRBJ1-6	.	ASAKGGASYNSPLH
TRBV30	TRBJ2-3	.	AWSAGDTQY
TRBV7-3	TRBJ1-1	.	ASSLGSPGHTEAF
TRBV2	TRBJ1-1	.	ASSGSEGFTEAF
TRBV9	TRBJ1-4	once	ASSGRTDSNEKLF
TRBV7-2	TRBJ1-3	few	ASSSPTTGAGNTIY
TRBV5-8	TRBJ1-6	.	ASSLSLVSRTAINSPLH
TRBV3-1/TRBV3-2	TRBJ1-6	.	ASSQGQNFAPLH
TRBV3-1/TRBV3-2	TRBJ2-3	.	ASSQGFLGTDTQY
TRBV9	TRBJ1-2	.	ASSVGDRAVYGYT
TRBV7-9	TRBJ1-1	.	ASRQGWDTEAF
TRBV5-3	TRBJ1-2	.	ARSLKVTAYYT
TRBV4-2	TRBJ2-1	.	ASSHRGGASYNEQF
TRBV7-3	TRBJ2-3	.	ASSSYLEGDTQY
TRBV30	TRBJ1-2	.	AWGGVYGSYT
TRBV27	TRBJ2-5	.	ASSGDSQETQY
TRBV5-1	TRBJ1-1	once	ASSLRAGGEGTEAF
TRBV6-5	TRBJ1-1	.	ASSYSPGWAEAF
TRBV13	TRBJ1-2	.	ASSFSTGYYGYT
TRBV2	TRBJ1-2	.	ASSGRNGGNYGYT
TRBV10-3	TRBJ1-6	.	AISASRGGRNSPLH
TRBV4-1	TRBJ2-5	.	ASSQESSGGARETQY
TRBV10-3	TRBJ1-1	.	AISRTENTEAF
TRBV19	TRBJ1-2	once	ASSSQQGANYGYT
TRBV9	TRBJ2-2	.	ASSVAGLGTTNTGELF
TRBV24-1	TRBJ2-2	.	ATSDPAGELF
TRBV5-1	TRBJ1-3	.	ASSLGTVSGNTIY
TRBV9	TRBJ2-1	.	ASSVGEGGAINEQF
TRBV29-1	TRBJ1-1	few	SVVPGDTEAF
TRBV30	TRBJ1-1	.	AWSNPLRGNTEAF
TRBV2	TRBJ1-6	once	ASSQKYNSPLH